This paragraph covers one T cell receptor (beta chain) sequence. The V gene's germline CDR1 is LNHDA and CDR2 SQIVND (reference sequence). There are 14 residues in the CDR3. The table came from immunoSEQ multiplex PCR; TCRdb's copy has only in-frame clones and leaves some out. The table includes hundreds of thousands of clones, approximately 89% detected once. The data belong to a study of shared T cell receptors in the human thymus. These data also featured in a second study, about human thymus T cells. That paper notes: Finnish infants who were healthy and having corrective surgery for congenital heart defects made up the donors. Resections were taken during corrective heart surgery, and the thymus tissue came from these. Gene usage for V and J segments appeared biased in thymic and blood repertoires.

Sequences were obtained from thymocytes. The rearrangement links TRBV19 to TRBJ1-3, with D unclear. The clonotype comes from a boy under three years old with a congenital heart defect. The CDR3 protein is CATSLTGSGNTIYF. DNA for the CDR3: TGTGCTACATCACTGACTGGGAGCGGAAACACCATATATTTT.